One sample yielded the 16 T cell receptor beta chains listed below, sequenced in a study of T cell responses to AZD1222 COVID-19 vaccine. Assay used: immunoSEQ multiplex PCR; TCRdb lists only in-frame clones, some missing. The profile shows tens of thousands of clones, 85% to 90% of them singletons. The sample was peripheral blood, taken on day 0 of AZD1222 vaccination. The receptor set was obtained from an adult in good health.

V usage is TRBV6-5 and J usage is TRBJ2-7, with TRBD1 matching over 7 bases. Unmatched junction bases numbered 5, after V lost 6 bases and J lost 0 bases. Per the germline V gene, CDR1 is MNHEY and CDR2 is SVGAGI. The CDR3 loop spans 14 amino acids. Here the CDR3 DNA reads TGTGCCAGCAGGCCGGGACAGAGCTCCTACGAGCAGTACTTC. Amino acid sequence: CASRPGQSSYEQYF.

This clone was seen more than once but under ten times. V and J are TRBV5-5 and TRBJ2-5; D is perhaps TRBD1 (6 bases). V lost 0 bases and J 3 bases, leaving 9 bases between the germline ends. The CDR3 consists of 14 residues. Germline lookup yields CDR1 SGHKS and CDR2 YYEKEE (reference sequence). This CDR3 reads CASSLAAGEETQYF. The CDR3 DNA sequence: TGTGCCAGCAGCTTGGCGGCAGGGGAAGAGACCCAGTACTTC.

V and J are TRBV4-2 and TRBJ1-1; D gene uncertain. The CDR3 sequence is 16 residues long. Germline V gene lookup returns CDR1 LGHNA and CDR2 YNFKEQ. V dropped 0 bases and J dropped 5 bases, with 16 bases sitting between them. The CDR3 DNA follows: TGTGCCAGCAGCCAAGATCCGAACCCCACGGGGACTGAAGCTTTCTTT. Translating gives CASSQDPNPTGTEAFF.

About this clone: The junction does not match germline at one end; this may be a read error. The rearrangement joins TRBV6-5 to TRBJ2-2, with D possibly TRBD2 on 5 matching bases. CDR1 and CDR2 (germline): MNHEY, SVGAGI. This CDR3 region has 12 residues. The CDR3 region has the DNA TGTGCCTGCAGCCCGACTACCCGAGAGCTGTTTTTT. Translating gives CACSPTTRELFF.

The V call is TRBV6-4, the J call TRBJ1-1, with 9 positions matching TRBD1. The ends lost 6 bases at V and 1 base at J; junction bases unmatched: 9. The CDR3 runs to 16 residues. Germline CDR1 reads MRHNA; CDR2 reads SNTAGT. The CDR3 DNA is TGTGCCAGCAGGCGGGACAGGGCGAACCCGAACACTGAAGCTTTCTTT. It encodes CASRRDRANPNTEAFF.

The CDR3 DNA reads as TGTGCCAGCAGCACCATGCGGGGCGCGGCCTACTTC. Its translation is CASSTMRGAAYF. This sequence joins TRBV11-2 and TRBJ2-5, with D possibly being TRBD2 (6 bases). Germline V gene lookup returns CDR1 SGHAT and CDR2 FQNNGV. The CDR3 covers 12 residues. V dropped 5 bases and J dropped 14 bases, with 18 bases sitting between them.

The chain has TRBV15 and TRBJ1-5, with D uncertain. Deletions cut 4 bases from V and 4 bases from J, with 11 bases between. The germline V gene encodes CDR1 LNHNV and CDR2 YYDKDF (reference sequence). This CDR3 has 14 residues. The chain's CDR3 is CATSTRLQNQPQHF. The CDR3 DNA follows: TGTGCCACCAGCACTCGACTCCAGAATCAGCCCCAGCATTTT.

This chain links TRBV5-1 with TRBJ2-3; 12 bases are a match to TRBD2. The V and J ends lost 7 bases and 1 base, in that order; junction bases with no gene match: 1. Germline V gives CDR1 SGHRS, CDR2 YFSETQ. This CDR3 contains 14 residues. CDR3 in DNA: TGCGCCAGCCCTAGCGGGAGGGGCACAGATACGCAGTATTTT. As protein: CASPSGRGTDTQYF.

This chain joins TRBV7-9 and TRBJ1-3, with 12 bases fitting TRBD1. CDR3 length equals 18 residues. Losses at the gene ends were 5 bases for V and 8 bases for J; bases not matched to a gene: 16. The germline V gene has CDR1 SEHNR and CDR2 FQNEAQ (reference sequence). As DNA, the CDR3 is TGTGCCAGCAGCCAGCCGTCTACCCCGGGACAGGGGGCTTACACCATATATTTT. This sequence encodes CASSQPSTPGQGAYTIYF.

This chain connects TRBV24-1 to TRBJ2-1; TRBD2 agrees at 13 bases. There are 20 residues in the CDR3. Germline V gives CDR1 KGHDR, CDR2 SFDVKD. The junction had 12 bases not matched to a gene; V was cut back by 5 bases and J by 0 bases. CDR3 sequence (DNA): TGTGCCACCAGTGTTGCCCCCGGGACTAGCGGGATTAGCTCCTACAATGAGCAGTTCTTC. It encodes CATSVAPGTSGISSYNEQFF.

The table lists this clone with a count of one. CDR3 loop: CASSSGEKLFF. The CDR3 nucleotides read TGTGCCAGCAGCTCAGGAGAAAAACTGTTTTTT. This chain links TRBV2 with TRBJ1-4; D not resolved. Deletions cut 6 bases from V and 8 bases from J, with 7 bases between. The CDR3 is 11 residues long. The germline V gene encodes CDR1 SNHLY and CDR2 FYNNEI.

The CDR3 sequence is CASSLFPGPATNEKLFF. In nucleotides, the CDR3 is TGTGCCAGCTCACTCTTCCCGGGGCCAGCAACTAATGAAAAACTGTTTTTT. The V call is TRBV18, the J call TRBJ1-4, with D tentatively TRBD1 (5 bases). V gave up 4 bases and J gave up 0 bases, with 15 bases separating them. The CDR3 consists of 17 residues. The germline V gene encodes CDR1 KGHSH and CDR2 LQKENI.

This clone came up once. V usage is TRBV27 and J usage is TRBJ1-1; 7 bases line up with TRBD1. V was pared by 6 bases and J by 6 bases, with 19 bases of the junction left unmatched. The length of the CDR3 is 17 residues. Germline CDR1 reads MNHEY; CDR2 reads SMNVEV (reference sequence). In DNA form, the CDR3 reads TGTGCCAGCAGCCTCCCTACCAGACAGGGAAAGCGGTCTGAAGCTTTCTTT. It encodes CASSLPTRQGKRSEAFF.

The chain employs TRBV27 and TRBJ1-1; possible D gene TRBD1, 6 bases. The CDR3 extends over 15 amino acids. Germline V gives CDR1 MNHEY, CDR2 SMNVEV (reference sequence). V was trimmed by 4 bases and J by 5 bases, leaving 17 bases between them. The CDR3 here is CASSSSNRVETEAFF. DNA for the CDR3: TGTGCCAGCAGTTCCTCCAACAGGGTAGAGACTGAAGCTTTCTTT.

This chain uses TRBV12-5 with TRBJ1-2; TRBD1 matches at 7 bases. The CDR3 runs 13 residues. The V gene's germline CDR1 is LGHNT and CDR2 FRNRAP. After removal of 2 bases from V and 6 bases from J, the junction contained 3 bases not matched to a gene. The CDR3 here is CASGLSTGHGYTF. The DNA of the CDR3 is TGTGCTAGTGGTTTGTCGACAGGGCATGGCTACACCTTC.

This clone showed up just once. The rearrangement joins TRBV2 to TRBJ1-5; D remains unclear. The germline gives CDR1 SNHLY, CDR2 FYNNEI. Between the trimmed V and J ends, which lost 6 bases and 6 bases, there was a span of 15 bases. This CDR3 contains 14 residues. The CDR3 spells CASRPSEGGQPQHF. The CDR3 DNA reads TGTGCCAGCAGGCCATCGGAGGGTGGTCAGCCCCAGCATTTT.